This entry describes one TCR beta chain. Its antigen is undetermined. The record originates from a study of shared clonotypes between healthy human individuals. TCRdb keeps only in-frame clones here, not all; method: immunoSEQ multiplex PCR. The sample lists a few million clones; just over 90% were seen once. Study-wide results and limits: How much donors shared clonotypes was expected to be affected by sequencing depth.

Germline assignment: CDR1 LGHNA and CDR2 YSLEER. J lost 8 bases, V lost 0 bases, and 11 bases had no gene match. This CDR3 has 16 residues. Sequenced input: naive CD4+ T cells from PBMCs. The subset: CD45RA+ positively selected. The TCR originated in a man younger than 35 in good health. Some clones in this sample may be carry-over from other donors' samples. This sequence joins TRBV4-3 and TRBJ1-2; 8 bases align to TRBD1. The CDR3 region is CASSQDRGAGGLGYTF. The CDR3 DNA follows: TGCGCCAGCAGCCAAGATAGGGGGGCAGGGGGCCTGGGCTACACCTTC.